The next 14 T cell receptor beta chains were all read from a single sample in a study of cytomegalovirus exposure and HLA in healthy donors. The PCR had 60 Vbeta and 13 Jbeta primers. TCRdb's table, derived via immunoSEQ multiplex PCR, lists solely in-frame clones and lacks some. The sample carries about 170,000 clones, 72% recorded once. The sequencing input was PBMCs. These receptors were obtained from a human donor in good health.

This sequence joins TRBV5-4 and TRBJ2-5, with 11 bases matching TRBD2. The J call may be incorrect, as the DNA end agrees better with TRBJ2-7. Germline CDR1 is SGHNT and CDR2 is YYREEE (reference sequence). The CDR3 spans 15 residues. CDR3 sequence: CASSSWTSGFYEQYF. CDR3 DNA sequence: TGTGCCAGCAGCTCCTGGACTAGCGGGTTCTACGAGCAGTACTTC.

The chain couples TRBV9 to TRBJ2-3; 7 bases align to TRBD1. J lost 0 bases, V lost 3 bases, and 10 bases had no gene match. This CDR3 is 17 amino acids long. Germline CDR1 and CDR2: SGDLS and YYNGEE. The CDR3 loop is CASSESGGPPSTDTQYF. CDR3 in DNA: TGTGCCAGCAGCGAATCAGGGGGACCACCTAGCACAGATACGCAGTATTTT.

The CDR3 coding sequence is TGTGCCAGCAGAGGGACAGGCTCCTACGAGCAGTACTTC. This encodes CASRGTGSYEQYF. The genes are TRBV27 and TRBJ2-7; 8 nucleotides agree with TRBD1. Germline assignment: CDR1 MNHEY and CDR2 SMNVEV (reference sequence). The CDR3 extends over 13 amino acids. With 6 bases clipped from V and 0 bases from J, the junction kept 1 base outside the gene matches.

J is TRBJ2-5 and V is TRBV6-5; perhaps TRBD2 as D (6 bases). Near its end, the DNA agrees better with TRBJ2-7, so the J call may be wrong. Germline V gene data show CDR1 as MNHEY and CDR2 as SVGAGI. The CDR3 covers 13 residues. In DNA, the CDR3 is TGTGCCAGCAGTCGGGACTTACTTTACGAGCAGTACTTC. Translation gives CASSRDLLYEQYF.

The chain carries TRBV29-1 and TRBJ2-3; TRBD1 aligns across 7 bases. The CDR3 has 11 residues. Germline-derived CDR1 and CDR2 are SQVTM and ANQGSEA. J lost 6 bases, V lost 5 bases, and 2 bases had no gene match. The CDR3 loop is CSVRQGDTQYF. CDR3 coding DNA: TGCAGCGTTAGACAGGGTGATACGCAGTATTTT.

This clone was detected only a few times. The chain employs TRBV7-9 and TRBJ2-1; 14 positions match TRBD2. V lost 4 bases and J lost 8; bases outside the gene matches: 7. The CDR3 sequence is 16 residues long. From germline, CDR1 is SEHNR and CDR2 FQNEAQ (reference sequence). CDR3 amino acids: CASSSQGLAGVDEQFF. DNA of the CDR3: TGTGCCAGCAGCTCCCAGGGACTAGCGGGGGTGGATGAGCAGTTCTTC. Complete variable domain (other parts from reference TRBV7-9 and TRBJ2-1): DTGVSQNPRHKITKRGQNVTFRCDPISEHNRLYWYRQTLGQGPEFLTYFQNEAQLEKSRLLSDRFSAERPKGSFSTLEIQRTEQGDSAMYLCASSSQGLAGVDEQFFGPGTRLTVL.

This chain joins TRBV5-4 and TRBJ1-1; possibly TRBD1 for D (5 bases). Germline CDR1 SGHNT, CDR2 YYREEE (reference sequence). CDR3 length: 15 amino acids. Trimming took off 1 base at V and 3 bases at J, with 13 bases between the two ends. The CDR3 region has the DNA TGTGCCAGCAGCTTGTCAGGGAGGGCCGACACTGAAGCTTTCTTT. Its translation is CASSLSGRADTEAFF.

The chain combines TRBV6-1 with TRBJ2-7; the match to TRBD2 covers 9 bases. Germline CDR1 MNHNS, CDR2 SASEGT. This CDR3 is built from 15 residues. With 5 bases clipped from V and 1 base from J, the junction kept 6 bases outside the gene matches. The CDR3 DNA reads as TGTGCCAGCAGTATAGCGGGGGCGCCGTCCTACGAGCAGTACTTC. It translates to CASSIAGAPSYEQYF.

This clone was seen more than once but under ten times. Sequence at one end of the junction differs from germline and may be a read error. V usage is TRBV7-7 and J usage is TRBJ1-3, with 7 bases lining up with TRBD1. The CDR3 is 19 amino acids. Germline assignment: CDR1 SSHAT and CDR2 FNYEAQ (reference sequence). CDR3 loop: CASSLAGGQPILSGNTIYF. The CDR3, as DNA: TGTGCTAGCAGCTTAGCGGGGGGACAGCCCATCCTCTCTGGAAACACCATATATTTT. Based on the CDR3 plus reference TRBV7-7 and TRBJ1-3, the full variable domain is GAGVSQSPRYKVTKRGQDVTLRCDPISSHATLYWYQQALGQGPEFLTYFNYEAQPDKSGLPSDRFSAERPEGSISTLTIQRTEQRDSAMYRCASSLAGGQPILSGNTIYFGEGSWLTVV.

This chain links TRBV19 with TRBJ1-1; D is unresolved. The CDR3 is 10 residues long. The germline V and J ends were trimmed by 7 bases and 7 bases, with 7 bases remaining between them. CDR1 and CDR2 from the germline V gene are LNHDA and SQIVND (reference sequence). CDR3 sequence: CASISDEAFF. The CDR3 DNA sequence: TGTGCCAGTATTTCAGATGAAGCTTTCTTT. The full variable domain, with the rest looked up from reference TRBV19 and TRBJ1-1, is DGGITQSPKYLFRKEGQNVTLSCEQNLNHDAMYWYRQDPGQGLRLIYYSQIVNDFQKGDIAEGYSVSREKKESFPLTVTSAQKNPTAFYLCASISDEAFFGQGTRLTVV.

The chain combines TRBV30 with TRBJ1-5, with D possibly matching TRBD1 (5 bases). Trimming removed 2 bases from V and 2 bases from J, with 7 bases in between. The CDR3 is 13 amino acids. Germline CDR1 is GTSNPN and CDR2 is SVGIG (reference sequence). CDR3 region: CAWSLQGNQPQHF. CDR3 in DNA: TGTGCCTGGAGTCTACAGGGCAATCAGCCCCAGCATTTT.

This clone was detected only once. J is TRBJ1-1 and V is TRBV30; 8 nucleotides match TRBD1. The germline V gene encodes CDR1 GTSNPN and CDR2 SVGIG (reference sequence). J was trimmed by 11 bases and V by 1 base; bases with no gene match: 9. CDR3 length equals 13 residues. CDR3 sequence reads: CAWSAGQGWGAFF. The CDR3 bases are TGTGCCTGGAGTGCCGGACAGGGCTGGGGTGCTTTCTTT.

The rearrangement uses TRBV5-6 and TRBJ2-5; 7 bases are shared with TRBD1. Gene TRBJ2-7 matches the end of the DNA better, so the J call may be wrong. CDR3 length: 17 amino acids. In germline, CDR1 is SGHDT, CDR2 YYEEEE. The CDR3 loop is CASSLTGQLQASYEQYF. The DNA for the CDR3 is TGTGCCAGCAGCTTGACGGGACAGCTCCAAGCCTCCTACGAGCAGTACTTC.

This clone was seen a handful of times. The CDR3 is CASSVTGGNQETQYF. The CDR3 coding sequence is TGTGCCAGCAGCGTTACAGGAGGGAATCAAGAGACCCAGTACTTC. This chain links TRBV9 with TRBJ2-5; possibly TRBD2 for D (6 bases). In germline, CDR1 is SGDLS, CDR2 YYNGEE. There are 15 residues in the CDR3. Trimming removed 2 bases from V and 2 bases from J, with 13 bases in between.